The present TCR beta chain was sequenced within a study of shared clonotypes between healthy human individuals. Study-wide context: The cohort had two women and a few men, ages 18 to 49.

From germline, CDR1 is LGHNA and CDR2 YSLEER. V was clipped by 5 bases and J by 4 bases, with 11 bases between them. This CDR3 has 13 amino acids. Here immunoSEQ multiplex PCR was the method, and the copy in TCRdb shows in-frame clones only, minus some. The sample yields 530,000 or so clones, roughly 79% seen once. The origin of this receptor is a woman between 35 and 50 years old in good health. Some clones in this sample may be carry-over from other donors' samples. The chain couples TRBV4-3 to TRBJ1-1; D perhaps matches TRBD1 (5 bases). The sample taken for sequencing was PBMCs. CDR3: CASSGGEGTEAFF. In nucleotides, the CDR3 is TGCGCCAGCAGCGGGGGGGAGGGCACTGAAGCTTTCTTT.